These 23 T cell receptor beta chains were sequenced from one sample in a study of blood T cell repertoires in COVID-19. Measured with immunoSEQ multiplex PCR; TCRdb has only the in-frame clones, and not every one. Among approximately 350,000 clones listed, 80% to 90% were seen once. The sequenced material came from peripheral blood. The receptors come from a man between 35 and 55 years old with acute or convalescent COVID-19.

The CDR3 region is CASNEDRASTEAFF. The CDR3 nucleotides read TGTGCCAGCAACGAAGACAGGGCCTCCACTGAAGCTTTCTTT. The chain is built from TRBV7-9 and TRBJ1-1, with 7 bases aligning to TRBD1. This CDR3 has 14 residues. V was clipped by 7 bases and J by 4 bases; unmatched bases: 9. CDR1 is SEHNR and CDR2 is FQNEAQ in the germline V gene (reference sequence).

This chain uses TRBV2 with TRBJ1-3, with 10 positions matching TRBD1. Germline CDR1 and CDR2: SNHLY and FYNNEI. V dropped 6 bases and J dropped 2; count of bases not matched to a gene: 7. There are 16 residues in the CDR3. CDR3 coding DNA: TGTGCCAGCAGCCTCCGACAGGGGGCAACTGGAAACACCATATATTTT. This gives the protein CASSLRQGATGNTIYF.

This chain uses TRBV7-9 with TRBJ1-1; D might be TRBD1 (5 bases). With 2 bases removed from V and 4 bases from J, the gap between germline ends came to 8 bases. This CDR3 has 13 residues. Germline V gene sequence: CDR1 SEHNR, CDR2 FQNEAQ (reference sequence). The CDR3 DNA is TGTGCCAGCAGCTTACTCGGGGGCACTGAAGCTTTCTTT. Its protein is CASSLLGGTEAFF.

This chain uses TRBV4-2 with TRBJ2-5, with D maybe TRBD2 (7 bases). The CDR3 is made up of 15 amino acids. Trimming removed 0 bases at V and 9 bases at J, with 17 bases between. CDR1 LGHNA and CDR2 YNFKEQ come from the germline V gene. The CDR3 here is CASSQEASGSGAQYF. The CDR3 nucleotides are TGTGCCAGCAGCCAAGAGGCTAGCGGTTCAGGGGCCCAGTACTTC.

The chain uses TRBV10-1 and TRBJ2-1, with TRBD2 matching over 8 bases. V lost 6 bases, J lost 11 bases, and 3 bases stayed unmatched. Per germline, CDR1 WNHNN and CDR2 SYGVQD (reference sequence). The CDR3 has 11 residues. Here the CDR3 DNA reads TGCGCCAGCAGATGGACTAGCAAGCAGTTCTTC. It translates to CASRWTSKQFF.

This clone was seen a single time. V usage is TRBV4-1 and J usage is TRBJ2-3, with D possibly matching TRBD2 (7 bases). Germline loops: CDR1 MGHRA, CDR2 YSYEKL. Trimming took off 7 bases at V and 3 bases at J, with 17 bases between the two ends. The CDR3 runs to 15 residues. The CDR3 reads CASKSRGAPTDTQYF. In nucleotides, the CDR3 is TGCGCCAGCAAAAGTCGGGGGGCTCCGACAGATACGCAGTATTTT.

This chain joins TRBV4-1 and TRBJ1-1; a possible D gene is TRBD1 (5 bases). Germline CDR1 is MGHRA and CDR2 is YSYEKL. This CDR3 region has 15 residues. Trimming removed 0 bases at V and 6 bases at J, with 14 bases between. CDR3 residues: CASSQDQRGLPEAFF. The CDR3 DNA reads TGCGCCAGCAGCCAAGATCAAAGGGGTCTCCCTGAAGCTTTCTTT.

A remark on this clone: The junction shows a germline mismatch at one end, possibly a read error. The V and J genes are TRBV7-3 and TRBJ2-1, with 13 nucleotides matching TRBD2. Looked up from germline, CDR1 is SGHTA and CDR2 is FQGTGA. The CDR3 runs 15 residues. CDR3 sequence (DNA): TGTGCCAGCAGCATAACTAGCGGGGGGGCCACTGAGCAGTTCTTC. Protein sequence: CASSITSGGATEQFF.

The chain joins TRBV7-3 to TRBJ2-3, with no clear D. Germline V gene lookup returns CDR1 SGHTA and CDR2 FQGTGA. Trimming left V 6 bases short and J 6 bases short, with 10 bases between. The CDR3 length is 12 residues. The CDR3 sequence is CASRPDSDTQYF. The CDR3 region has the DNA TGTGCCAGCAGACCCGACTCGGATACGCAGTATTTT.

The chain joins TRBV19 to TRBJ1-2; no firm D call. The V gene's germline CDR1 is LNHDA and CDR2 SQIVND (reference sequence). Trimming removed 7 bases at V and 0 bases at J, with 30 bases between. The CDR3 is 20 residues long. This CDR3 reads CASTMRQSPSITPANYGYTF. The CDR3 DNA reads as TGTGCCAGTACCATGCGGCAATCCCCCTCAATTACACCGGCTAACTATGGCTACACCTTC.

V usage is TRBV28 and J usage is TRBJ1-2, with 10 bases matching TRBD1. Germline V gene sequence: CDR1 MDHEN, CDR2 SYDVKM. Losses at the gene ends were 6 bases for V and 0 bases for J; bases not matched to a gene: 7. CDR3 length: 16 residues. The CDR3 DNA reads TGTGCCAGCAGGACAGGGGGCGGGCATACTAACTATGGCTACACCTTC. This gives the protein CASRTGGGHTNYGYTF.

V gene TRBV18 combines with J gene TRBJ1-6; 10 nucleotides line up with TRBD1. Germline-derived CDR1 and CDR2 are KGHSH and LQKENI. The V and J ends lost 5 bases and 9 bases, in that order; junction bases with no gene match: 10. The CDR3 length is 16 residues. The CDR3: CASSTRTGGLVSPLHF. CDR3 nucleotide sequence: TGTGCCAGCTCAACCAGGACAGGGGGATTAGTTTCACCCCTCCACTTT.

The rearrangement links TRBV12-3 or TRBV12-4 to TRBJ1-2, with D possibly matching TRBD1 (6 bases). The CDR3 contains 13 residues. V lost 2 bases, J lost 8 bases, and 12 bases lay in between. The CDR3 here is CASSLTGREGYTF. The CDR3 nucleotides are TGTGCCAGCAGTTTAACAGGGCGAGAGGGCTACACCTTC.

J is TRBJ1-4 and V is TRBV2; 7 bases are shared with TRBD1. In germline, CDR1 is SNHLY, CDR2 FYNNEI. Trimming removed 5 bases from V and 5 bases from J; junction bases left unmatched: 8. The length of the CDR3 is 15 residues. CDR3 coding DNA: TGTGCCAGCAGTATCCGGGACAGCCCGAATGAAAAACTGTTTTTT. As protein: CASSIRDSPNEKLFF.

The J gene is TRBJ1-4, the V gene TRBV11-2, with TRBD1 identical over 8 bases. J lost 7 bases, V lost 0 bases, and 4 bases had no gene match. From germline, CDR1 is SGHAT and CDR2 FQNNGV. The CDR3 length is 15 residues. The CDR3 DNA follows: TGTGCCAGCAGCTTAGAGGGCAGGGGGCTTGAAAAACTGTTTTTT. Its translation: CASSLEGRGLEKLFF.

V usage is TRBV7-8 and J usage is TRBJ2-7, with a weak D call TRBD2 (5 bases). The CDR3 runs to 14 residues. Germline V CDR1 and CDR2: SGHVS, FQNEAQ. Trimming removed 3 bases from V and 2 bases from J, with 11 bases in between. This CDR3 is CASSFRTGTYEQYF. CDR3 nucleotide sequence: TGTGCCAGCAGCTTTCGGACGGGGACCTACGAGCAGTACTTC.

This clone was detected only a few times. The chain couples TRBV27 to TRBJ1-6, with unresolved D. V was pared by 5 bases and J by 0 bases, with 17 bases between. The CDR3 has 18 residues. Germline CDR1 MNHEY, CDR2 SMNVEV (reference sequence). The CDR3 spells CASSPRMGGSSYNSPLHF. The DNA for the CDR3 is TGTGCCAGCAGTCCAAGGATGGGCGGGAGCTCCTATAATTCACCCCTCCACTTT.

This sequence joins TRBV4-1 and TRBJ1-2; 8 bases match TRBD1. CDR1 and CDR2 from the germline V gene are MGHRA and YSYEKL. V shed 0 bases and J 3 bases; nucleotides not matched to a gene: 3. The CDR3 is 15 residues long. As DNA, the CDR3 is TGCGCCAGCAGCCAAGATACGGGACAGGACTATGGCTACACCTTC. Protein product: CASSQDTGQDYGYTF.

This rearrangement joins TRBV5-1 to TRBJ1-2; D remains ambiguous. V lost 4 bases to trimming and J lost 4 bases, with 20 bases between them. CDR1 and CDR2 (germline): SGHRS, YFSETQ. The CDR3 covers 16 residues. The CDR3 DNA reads TGCGCCAGCAGCCGAGAGGACTCCCTGGAGCGCTATGGCTACACCTTC. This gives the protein CASSREDSLERYGYTF.

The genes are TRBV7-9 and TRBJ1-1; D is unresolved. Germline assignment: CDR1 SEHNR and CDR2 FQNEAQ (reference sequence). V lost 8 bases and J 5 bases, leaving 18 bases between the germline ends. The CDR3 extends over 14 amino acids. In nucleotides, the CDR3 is TGTGCCAGCCTTATCCGATATTCTAGGACTGAAGCTTTCTTT. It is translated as CASLIRYSRTEAFF.

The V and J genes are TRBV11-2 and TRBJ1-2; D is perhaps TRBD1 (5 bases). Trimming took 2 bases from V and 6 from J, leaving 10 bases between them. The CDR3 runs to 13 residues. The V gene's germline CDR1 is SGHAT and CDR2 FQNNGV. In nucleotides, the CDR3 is TGTGCCAGCAGCTTAACGGGGGGGGATGGCTACACCTTC. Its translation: CASSLTGGDGYTF.

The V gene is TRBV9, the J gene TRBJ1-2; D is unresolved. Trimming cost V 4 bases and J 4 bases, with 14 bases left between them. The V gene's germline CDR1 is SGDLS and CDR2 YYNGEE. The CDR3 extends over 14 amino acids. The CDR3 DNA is TGTGCCAGCAGCCCCCGAGGTAGGATCTATGGCTACACCTTC. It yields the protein CASSPRGRIYGYTF.

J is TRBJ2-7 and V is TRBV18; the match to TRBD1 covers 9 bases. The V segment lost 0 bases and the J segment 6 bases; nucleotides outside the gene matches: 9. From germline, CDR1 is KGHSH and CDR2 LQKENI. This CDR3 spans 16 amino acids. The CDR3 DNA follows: TGTGCCAGCTCACCACCGCAGGGACAGGGATTTCGCGAGCAGTACTTC. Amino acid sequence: CASSPPQGQGFREQYF.